The clone carrying this T cell receptor (beta chain) appeared a few times. Its antigen remains unidentified. The data are from a study of cytomegalovirus exposure and HLA in healthy donors. As for the study in general: From donors who were HLA-typed, an early data release held 65 million to 85 million unique TCRs. Notes on the study in general: Later analysis demonstrated an association between a missense DCLRE1C variant and TCR beta V- and J-gene trimming. 15,000 to 20,000 TCR beta sequences were associated with HLA alleles at 0.05 false discovery rate in a later analysis.

Amplification used 60 Vbeta primers and 13 Jbeta primers. The data were produced by immunoSEQ multiplex PCR, yet TCRdb's version contains in-frame clones alone and is incomplete. The sample holds fewer than 85,000 clones; more than 60% are singletons and the top ten take 5% to 7%. V dropped 6 bases and J dropped 0; count of bases not matched to a gene: 3. The CDR3 has 15 amino acids. CDR1 MGHRA and CDR2 YSYEKL come from the germline V gene. The sequenced material came from PBMCs. The chain is built from TRBV4-1 and TRBJ2-1; 9 nucleotides match TRBD1. The TCR was taken from a young man in good health and CMV-seropositive. CDR3 residues: CASRRQGDSYNEQFF. The CDR3 DNA reads TGCGCCAGCAGGCGACAGGGGGACTCCTACAATGAGCAGTTCTTC.